The rows below give T cell receptor beta chains drawn from one sample of a study of cytomegalovirus exposure and HLA in healthy donors. Assay: immunoSEQ multiplex PCR; the TCRdb copy retains only in-frame clones and omits some. This sample has 200,000 to 250,000 clones, with approximately 70% found just once. Source material: PBMCs. The receptors here all came from a middle-aged man in good health and CMV-seropositive. Each CDR3 is given with its conserved first and last residue. D genes are given only for firm matches. The size entry is marked missing in some rows and otherwise reads once, few, many or a size class.

v_gene	j_gene	d_gene	abundance	CDR3nt	CDR3aa
TRBV28	TRBJ2-7	NA	NA	TGTGCCAGCAGCCTAGAGTTAGCGCCATCCTACGAGCAGTACTTC	CASSLELAPSYEQYF
TRBV29-1	TRBJ2-7	NA	NA	TGCAGCGTTGTGATACGCGTACCCTCCTACGAGCAGTACTTC	CSVVIRVPSYEQYF
TRBV19	TRBJ2-4	TRBD1	NA	TGTGCCAGTACCGCAGACAGGGGAGGCATTCAGTACTTC	CASTADRGGIQYF
TRBV6-1	TRBJ1-4	NA	NA	TGTGCCAGCAGCACCTCAGGGGAAGGGGCTGAAAAACTGTTTTTT	CASSTSGEGAEKLFF
TRBV18	TRBJ1-5	TRBD1	once	TGTGCCAGCTCACCATCTAAGAACAGGGGTGGAGTACAGCCCCAGCATTTT	CASSPSKNRGGVQPQHF
TRBV19	TRBJ1-5	NA	NA	TGTGCCAGTAGTAAGTTAGGCGGCCGGGGGGGCAATCAGCCCCAGCATTTT	CASSKLGGRGGNQPQHF
TRBV10-3	TRBJ2-1	NA	NA	TGTGCCATCAGTGTCGCGACATCGAGCTCCTACAATGAGCAGTTCTTC	CAISVATSSSYNEQFF
TRBV5-1	TRBJ2-2	NA	few	TGCGCCAGCAGCCCGCGGCGGGGCGACGGAGCCGGGGAGCTGTTTTTT	CASSPRRGDGAGELFF
TRBV5-6	TRBJ2-1	NA	NA	TGTGCCAGCAGCTTGGGGGAGGACGAGCAGTTCTTC	CASSLGEDEQFF
TRBV9	TRBJ2-1	NA	NA	TGTGCCAGCAGTACTGGGCGAAATGAGCAGTTCTTC	CASSTGRNEQFF
TRBV28	TRBJ1-2	TRBD1	NA	TGTGCCACGACAGGGAACTATGGCTACACCTTC	CATTGNYGYTF
TRBV4-1	TRBJ2-1	TRBD2	NA	TGCGCCAGCAGCCAGCTAGCGGGGAGGTACAATGAGCAGTTCTTC	CASSQLAGRYNEQFF
TRBV4-3	TRBJ1-6	TRBD1	NA	TGCGCCAGCAGCCAGGGGGACAGGGTAAATTCACCCCTCCACTTT	CASSQGDRVNSPLHF
TRBV29-1	TRBJ2-1	NA	NA	TGCAGCGTTGAATTTGGGGCCCTACGCTCCTACAATGAGCAGTTCTTC	CSVEFGALRSYNEQFF
TRBV7-9	TRBJ1-1	TRBD1	NA	TGTGCCAGCAGCTTACAGACGACAGGGGGCACTGAAGCTTTCTTT	CASSLQTTGGTEAFF
TRBV5-1	TRBJ2-5	NA	few	TGCGCCAGCAGCTTGGCTGAGGGCGGGACCCAGTACTTC	CASSLAEGGTQYF
TRBV19	TRBJ2-2	NA	NA	TGTGCCAGTAGTATAGACGGCGGGGAGCTGTTTTTT	CASSIDGGELFF
TRBV7-9	TRBJ2-2	TRBD1	NA	TGTGCCAGCAGTATCGCAGGGGGACGGCGGGAGCTGTTTTTT	CASSIAGGRRELFF